The source of this T cell receptor (beta chain) is a study of response to subunit inactivated influenza vaccine. This clonotype was seen only a few times. MiXCR was run by TCRdb on the RT-PCR reads, yielding one entry per CDR3 protein. Of roughly 540,000 distinct CDR3 sequences listed, 20% to 25% are singletons. The data also belong to a second study, concerning T cells expressing NK-cell markers. That study reports: Scientists made TCR beta cDNA using 5'RACE template switching with UMIs.

The source was CD4+ T cells sorted from PBMCs, collected about 12 days after vaccination. This TCR came from a man aged 50-60 years who received an inactivated influenza vaccine.

The CDR3 sequence: CSARDPARNTQYF. The DNA of the CDR3 is TGCAGTGCTAGAGATCCGGCCAGAAATACGCAGTATTTT. This chain joins TRBV20-1 and TRBJ2-3, with no clear D. Germline CDR1 reads DFQATT; CDR2 reads SNEGSKA (reference sequence). Trimming took 0 bases from V and 7 from J, leaving 11 bases between them. This CDR3 contains 13 residues.